This T cell receptor (beta chain) was captured by sequencing in a study of cytotoxic CD8 clonotypes in ibrutinib-treated CLL. This CDR3 region has 14 residues. Germline loops: CDR1 MNHEY, CDR2 SVGAGI. V was pared by 4 bases and J by 10 bases, with 16 bases between. Method: immunoSEQ multiplex PCR; TCRdb's copy keeps in-frame clones and lacks some. Of about 74,000 clones listed, approximately 80% are singletons. The sequences come from PBMCs, collected at disease progression, from a patient treated with ibrutinib. The receptor was isolated from a human donor with chronic lymphocytic leukemia. J is TRBJ1-4 and V is TRBV6-5; perhaps TRBD1 as D (5 bases). CDR3 in amino acids: CASSWIGADVKLFF. CDR3 bases: TGTGCCAGCAGTTGGATAGGGGCGGATGTAAAACTGTTTTTT.